This T cell receptor beta chain is drawn from a study of T cells in localized non-small cell lung cancer. The study's findings and limits: It was uninvolved adjacent lung that showed the highest T cell clonality, exceeding tumor. Turning up in adjacent lung were a median 57 of the top 100 tumor clones.

Measured with immunoSEQ multiplex PCR; TCRdb has only the in-frame clones, and not every one. The sample contains 650 to 1,000 clones, 29% of which appear only once. The CDR3 is made up of 15 amino acids. Trimming cost V 5 bases and J 1 base, with 12 bases left between them. Germline V CDR1 and CDR2: MDHEN, SYDVKM. Points on this clone: What it recognizes is unknown.

This chain connects TRBV28 to TRBJ2-1, with D tentatively TRBD2 (5 bases). The source material was normal lung tissue next to the tumor, sampled before any cancer treatment. The sequence was obtained from a woman aged 40-69 years with stage I squamous cell lung carcinoma. This CDR3 is CASSPRLFSYNEQFF. CDR3 nucleotide sequence: TGTGCCAGCAGTCCCAGACTATTTTCCTACAATGAGCAGTTCTTC.